This T cell receptor beta chain appears in the sequencing data of a study of T cell responses to AZD1222 COVID-19 vaccine. The CDR3 has 15 residues. Germline CDR1 reads LGHNA; CDR2 reads YNFKEQ. The germline V and J ends were trimmed by 0 bases and 2 bases, with 10 bases remaining between them. Study observations and caveats: Among those given AZD1222, only five or six were seropositive at baseline. Mostly white British, mostly female donors; authors suggested clonal diversity may be underestimated.

Here immunoSEQ multiplex PCR was the method, and the copy in TCRdb shows in-frame clones only, minus some. The profile shows approximately 140,000 clones, roughly 92% of them singletons. Comment on this clone: Its matching antigen is unknown.

The sample here was peripheral blood, taken 28 days after the second AZD1222 dose. The receptor was isolated from an adult who received the AZD1222 COVID-19 vaccine. V usage is TRBV4-2 and J usage is TRBJ1-1, with D perhaps matching TRBD1 (6 bases). The CDR3 DNA is TGTGCCAGCAGCCAAGATCAGGGGATCAACACTGAAGCTTTCTTT. The encoded protein is CASSQDQGINTEAFF.